Listed below are T cell receptor beta chains from one sample, sequenced in a study of early T cells in non-severe SARS-CoV-2 infection. MiXCR was run by TCRdb on the 5' RACE reads, yielding one entry per CDR3 protein. There are about 50,000 distinct CDR3 sequences in the sample; roughly 16% occur only once, and roughly 4% lies in the top ten. The input for sequencing was whole blood, taken at baseline. Source of these receptors: an adult who was a healthcare worker with PCR-confirmed SARS-CoV-2 infection or an uninfected control (not recorded which). CDR3s include the opening cysteine and the closing phenylalanine or tryptophan. Fields, in order: clone size, J gene, D gene, V gene, CDR3 DNA, CDR3 protein. D genes are given only for firm matches. Clone size is not always given. Where it is, it says once, few, many or a class for expanded clones.

many | TRBJ2-5 | TRBD2 | TRBV12-3/TRBV12-4 | TGTGCCAGCAGTTTTTCTAGCGGGAGAGTATGGCAAGAGACCCAGTACTTC | CASSFSSGRVWQETQYF
- | TRBJ2-1 | - | TRBV14 | TGTGCCAGCAGCCAAGATGTAGCAGGCCCGCGGGACAATGAGCAGTTCTTC | CASSQDVAGPRDNEQFF
few | TRBJ2-7 | TRBD2 | TRBV7-9 | TGTGCCAGCAGTCCTCCCGTTCGCGGGAGGGCGGCCTACGAGCAGTACTTC | CASSPPVRGRAAYEQYF
few | TRBJ2-1 | TRBD1 | TRBV5-5 | TGTGCCAGCAGCTTGGCAGGGGGCCTTTACAATGAGCAGTTCTTC | CASSLAGGLYNEQFF
few | TRBJ2-2 | TRBD1 | TRBV7-2 | TGTGCCAGCAGCTTCCGGACAGGGGAAAGGGAGCTGTTTTTT | CASSFRTGERELFF
many | TRBJ2-3 | - | TRBV18 | TGTGCCAGCTCACCAGGCCGGACAGATACGCAGTATTTT | CASSPGRTDTQYF
many | TRBJ2-1 | TRBD2 | TRBV4-1 | TGCGCCAGCAGCCAAGAGGGAGGGGTCGATGAGCAGTTCTTC | CASSQEGGVDEQFF
- | TRBJ2-7 | TRBD2 | TRBV10-3 | TGTGCCATCAGCGCAACTAGCGTCAGGACCTACGAGCAGCACTTC | CAISATSVRTYEQHF
- | TRBJ2-6 | TRBD1 | TRBV7-6 | TGTGCCAGCAGCTTAACAGGACAGGGCTCTGGGGCCAACGTCCTGACTTTC | CASSLTGQGSGANVLTF
many | TRBJ1-1 | - | TRBV9 | TGTGCCAGCAGCGTAGCTACCGGCCTGAACACTGAAGCTTTCTTT | CASSVATGLNTEAFF
- | TRBJ2-2 | - | TRBV4-1 | TGCGCCAGCAGCCAAACGGGACTGGCTACCGGGGAGCTGTTTTTT | CASSQTGLATGELFF
few | TRBJ2-7 | TRBD1 | TRBV28 | TGTGCCAGCGGGATGATACAGGGGTACGAGCAGTACTTC | CASGMIQGYEQYF
- | TRBJ1-5 | - | TRBV19 | TGTGCCAGTAGTATAGAAGGCGGACAGATTTATCAGCCCCAGCATTTT | CASSIEGGQIYQPQHF
few | TRBJ1-6 | - | TRBV20-1 | TGCAGTGCTTTAAAGGACTCCTATAATTCACCCCTCCACTTT | CSALKDSYNSPLHF
few | TRBJ2-3 | - | TRBV28 | TGTGCCAGCGGTCAAACCCGTCCCGGAGATACGCAGTATTTT | CASGQTRPGDTQYF
- | TRBJ2-7 | - | TRBV12-3/TRBV12-4 | TGTGCCAGCAGGGCTCAGGGTGCCGAGCAGTACTTC | CASRAQGAEQYF
- | TRBJ1-2 | - | TRBV11-2 | TGTGCCAGCGGCCCTTCGTCTGGGGTTTCAGGCTACACCTTC | CASGPSSGVSGYTF
- | TRBJ1-1 | - | TRBV2 | TGTGCCAGCAGTGTAGGACTCCTCACTGAAGCTTTCTTT | CASSVGLLTEAFF
- | TRBJ2-1 | TRBD1 | TRBV9 | TGTGCCAGCAGCGTCGGGACAGGCTGGGAGAGGGATGAGCAGTTCTTC | CASSVGTGWERDEQFF
few | TRBJ2-2 | TRBD2 | TRBV3-1 | TGTGCCAGCAGCTTACTTAGCGGGGGGGCTACGACCGGGGAGCTGTTTTTT | CASSLLSGGATTGELFF
- | TRBJ2-3 | - | TRBV27 | TGTGCCAGCAGTCCTAATGGGGGGGGGCTGAATACGCAGTATTTT | CASSPNGGGLNTQYF
- | TRBJ2-7 | - | TRBV5-6 | TGTGCCAGCAGCTTGGACAGGACCTACGAGCAGTACTTC | CASSLDRTYEQYF
few | TRBJ2-3 | TRBD2 | TRBV6-1 | TGTGCCAGCAGTGAGTGGTCTAGCGGGAGCTGGGATACGCAGTATTTT | CASSEWSSGSWDTQYF
- | TRBJ1-1 | - | TRBV5-6 | TGTGCCATAGGATATCATGGGACTGAAGCTTTCTTT | CAIGYHGTEAFF
many | TRBJ2-5 | - | TRBV5-5 | TGTGCCAGCAGCTTGCTGAGTGAGACCCAGTACTTC | CASSLLSETQYF
few | TRBJ2-5 | - | TRBV28 | TGTGCCAGCAGTCCGAGCCAGTCTCGCCGGCAAGAGACCCAGTACTTC | CASSPSQSRRQETQYF
many | TRBJ1-1 | - | TRBV4-1 | TGCGCCAGCAGCCAAGTCCAGACTTCGAACACTGAAGCTTTCTTT | CASSQVQTSNTEAFF
- | TRBJ1-2 | - | TRBV20-1 | TGCAGTGCTAGAGTTCTCCGGACCGCCGGGGACTATGGCTACACCTTC | CSARVLRTAGDYGYTF
- | TRBJ1-5 | - | TRBV5-1 | TGCGCCAGCAGCTCTACAGGTGCTAACAATCAGCCCCAGCATTTT | CASSSTGANNQPQHF
- | TRBJ2-3 | TRBD2 | TRBV28 | TGTGCCAGCATAAACACCGGACTAGGCTTTACAGATACGCAGTATTTT | CASINTGLGFTDTQYF
few | TRBJ2-7 | - | TRBV11-2 | TGTGCCAGCAGCTTATCGACAGATTACGAGCAGTACTTC | CASSLSTDYEQYF
- | TRBJ2-7 | - | TRBV29-1 | TGCAGCGTTAGACTGGGCTACGAGCAGTACTTC | CSVRLGYEQYF
- | TRBJ2-1 | TRBD2 | TRBV7-6 | TGTGCCAGCAGCTCACGGCTAGCGGGAGCCAATTACAATGAGCAGTTCTTC | CASSSRLAGANYNEQFF
- | TRBJ1-1 | - | TRBV5-6 | TGTGCCAGCAGCTTGGCCCCACAGGGACCTGAAGCTTTCTTT | CASSLAPQGPEAFF
few | TRBJ2-3 | - | TRBV7-2 | TGTGCCAGCAGCCCCCGGACAGCCACAGATACGCAGTATTTT | CASSPRTATDTQYF
few | TRBJ2-7 | - | TRBV6-6 | TGTGCCAGCAGTTACTCGTGGGGGGCCTACGAGCAGTACTTC | CASSYSWGAYEQYF
- | TRBJ2-7 | - | TRBV12-3/TRBV12-4 | TGTGCCAGCAGTTTATCAGGGACCTACGAGCAGTACTTC | CASSLSGTYEQYF
few | TRBJ2-7 | - | TRBV10-3 | TGTGCCATCAGTACAGGGAGTATGGACGAGCAGTACTTC | CAISTGSMDEQYF
few | TRBJ2-5 | - | TRBV2 | TGTGCCAGCAGTGAAGAGGGACACGCGTTAGGGACCCAGTACTTC | CASSEEGHALGTQYF
many | TRBJ1-1 | TRBD1 | TRBV2 | TGTGCCAGCAGTGGGCAGGGGGCAGGGACTGAAGCTTTCTTT | CASSGQGAGTEAFF
- | TRBJ2-5 | - | TRBV2 | TGTGCCAGCAGGGAAGAGACCCAGTACTTC | CASREETQYF
- | TRBJ1-2 | TRBD1 | TRBV5-1 | TGCGCCAGCAGTTCCGACCCCGGGACAGCCGATGGCTACACCTTC | CASSSDPGTADGYTF
few | TRBJ1-5 | - | TRBV30 | TGTGCCTGTGGGGCAGGGCCTTATAGCAATCAGCCCCAGCATTTT | CACGAGPYSNQPQHF
few | TRBJ2-2 | - | TRBV12-3/TRBV12-4 | TGTGCCAGCAGTTTAAGGGAACCGAACACCGGGGAGCTGTTTTTT | CASSLREPNTGELFF
- | TRBJ2-3 | TRBD2 | TRBV7-2 | TGTGCCAGCAGCTTTGCTAGCGGGGGCACAGATACGCAGTATTTT | CASSFASGGTDTQYF
few | TRBJ2-7 | - | TRBV15 | TGTGCCACCAGCATTGGACACGGTGCCTACGAGCAGTACTTC | CATSIGHGAYEQYF
few | TRBJ2-1 | TRBD2 | TRBV7-6 | TGTGCCAGCAGCCCGTGGACTAGCGGGAACAATGAGCAGTTCTTC | CASSPWTSGNNEQFF
many | TRBJ1-1 | - | TRBV7-9 | TGTGCCAGTACTCCGGCAAGCGAAGCTTTCTTT | CASTPASEAFF
- | TRBJ2-7 | TRBD2 | TRBV27 | TGTGCCAGCAGCCCAGGGACTAGCGGCTCCTACGAGCAGTACTTC | CASSPGTSGSYEQYF
few | TRBJ2-5 | - | TRBV27 | TGTGCCAGCAGTTTATCGGGCCCAGCGGAGACCCAGTACTTC | CASSLSGPAETQYF
few | TRBJ1-3 | - | TRBV20-1 | TGCAGTGCTGCCGGACAGTTCTCTGGAAACACCATATATTTT | CSAAGQFSGNTIYF
few | TRBJ2-1 | - | TRBV7-2 | TGTGCCAGCAGCTTAGATGTTCGGGCGGGTGAGCAGTTCTTC | CASSLDVRAGEQFF
- | TRBJ1-5 | TRBD1 | TRBV12-3/TRBV12-4 | TGTGCCAGCAGTCACACCTGGACAGGGTTCGGTCAGCCCCAGCATTTT | CASSHTWTGFGQPQHF
- | TRBJ2-7 | - | TRBV7-7 | TGTGCCAGCAGCATTAGCCGGCGGGGGCCGGACCGATACGAGCAGTACTTC | CASSISRRGPDRYEQYF
- | TRBJ2-3 | - | TRBV2 | TGTGCCAGCAGTGAAGCGCGGAGTAACGCAGATACGCAGTATTTT | CASSEARSNADTQYF
many | TRBJ2-2 | - | TRBV5-1 | TGCGCCAGCAGCTTGGGGGATCTGAGACAGGCTACCGGGGAGCTGTTTTTT | CASSLGDLRQATGELFF
- | TRBJ2-1 | TRBD2 | TRBV4-1 | TGCGCCAGCAGCCACGGGCTAGCGGGTCGAGATGAGCAGTTCTTC | CASSHGLAGRDEQFF